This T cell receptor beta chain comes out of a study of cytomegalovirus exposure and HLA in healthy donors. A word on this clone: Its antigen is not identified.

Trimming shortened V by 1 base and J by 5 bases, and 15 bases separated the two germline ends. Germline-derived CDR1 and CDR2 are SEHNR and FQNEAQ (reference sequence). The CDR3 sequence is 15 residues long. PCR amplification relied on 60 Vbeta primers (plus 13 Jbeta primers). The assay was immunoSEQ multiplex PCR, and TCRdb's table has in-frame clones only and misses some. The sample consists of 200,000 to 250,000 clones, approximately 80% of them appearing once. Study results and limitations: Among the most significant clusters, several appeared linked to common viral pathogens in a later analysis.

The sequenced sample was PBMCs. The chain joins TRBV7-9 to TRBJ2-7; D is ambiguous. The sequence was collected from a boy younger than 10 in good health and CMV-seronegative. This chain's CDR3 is CASSLGSQIFDEQYF. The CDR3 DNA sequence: TGTGCCAGCAGCTTAGGTTCGCAGATATTCGACGAGCAGTACTTC.